This T cell receptor (beta chain) emerged from a study of tumor-infiltrating lymphocytes in primary liver carcinoma. Broader study findings: Reduced overlap was seen in tumor-adjacent and tumor-blood pairs versus tumor region pairs.

V lost 7 bases and J lost 3, with 12 bases in between. Germline CDR1 is ENHRY and CDR2 is SYGVKD. CDR3 length: 13 amino acids. Germline DNA was also extracted, and blood RNA derived from unsorted whole blood. Priming with a constant-region primer yielded TCR beta cDNA from about 450 ng total RNA. Libraries of TCR beta came from three nested multiplex PCR rounds with slightly modified ARM-PCR. Two initial PCR rounds of ten to eleven cycles each paired TRBV1-TRBV30 forward primers with a C-beta reverse primer. TCRdb called the multiplex PCR reads again in MiXCR, with one record for every CDR3 protein. The sample holds hundreds of thousands of distinct CDR3 sequences, 65% seen once. The sample holds many counts of this clonotype. Its target is not known.

The sequence was collected from a man in his forties with primary liver carcinoma and hepatitis B virus infection. The chain joins TRBV10-3 to TRBJ1-2; the D is unclear. The sequencing input was peripheral blood. The CDR3 DNA reads TGTGCCATCACGGAGGACGCGGACTATGGCTACACCTTC. Protein sequence: CAITEDADYGYTF.